The next 32 T cell receptor beta chains were all read from a single sample in a study of cytomegalovirus exposure and HLA in healthy donors. PCR employed 60 Vbeta and 13 Jbeta primers. TCRdb's copy holds only in-frame clones and misses some; the assay was immunoSEQ multiplex PCR. The sample holds more than 80,000 clones, just over 70% seen once. Specimen: PBMCs. All receptors derive from a boy aged 10-17 years in good health and CMV-seronegative.

The V and J genes are TRBV4-1 and TRBJ2-3, with 13 positions matching TRBD2. Trimming cost V 4 bases and J 3 bases; bases outside gene matches: 4. Germline CDR1 reads MGHRA; CDR2 reads YSYEKL. This CDR3 is built from 16 residues. Here the CDR3 reads CASSPTSGGATDTQYF. CDR3 DNA: TGCGCCAGCAGCCCAACTAGCGGGGGGGCGACAGATACGCAGTATTTT.

This clone has only a few counts. The chain employs TRBV7-9 and TRBJ2-1, with 10 bases matching TRBD1. This CDR3 comprises 14 residues. V trimming: 5 bases; J trimming: 7 bases; junction bases outside the gene matches: 5. Germline loops: CDR1 SEHNR, CDR2 FQNEAQ (reference sequence). Here the CDR3 reads CASSIWTGGNEQFF. The CDR3 bases are TGTGCCAGCAGCATATGGACAGGGGGAAATGAGCAGTTCTTC.

For the CDR3, the DNA is TGTGCCAGCAGTGAACGAGTGAACACTGAAGCTTTCTTT. Residues: CASSERVNTEAFF. The rearrangement uses TRBV25-1 and TRBJ1-1; D is unclear. CDR1 and CDR2 (germline): MGHDK, SYGVNS. The V gene lost 2 bases and the J gene lost 0 bases, with 4 bases spanning the gap. The CDR3 extends over 13 amino acids.

This rearrangement joins TRBV5-8 to TRBJ1-6, with 8 bases fitting TRBD1. Germline assignment: CDR1 SGHTS and CDR2 YDEGEE. The V segment lost 5 bases and the J segment 0 bases; nucleotides outside the gene matches: 4. This CDR3 contains 16 residues. Here the CDR3 DNA reads TGTGCCAGCAGTTGGGACAGGAGCTCCTATAATTCACCCCTCCACTTT. This encodes CASSWDRSSYNSPLHF.

V usage is TRBV6-5 and J usage is TRBJ2-1, with D possibly matching TRBD1 (6 bases). V was pared by 8 bases and J by 4 bases, with 15 bases between. The CDR3 runs to 14 residues. Germline V gene data show CDR1 as MNHEY and CDR2 as SVGAGI. Written as DNA, the CDR3 is TGTGCCAGCCGGTGGACAGCGAGATACAATGAGCAGTTCTTC. Encoded protein: CASRWTARYNEQFF.

This clone has more than one count but fewer than ten. This sequence joins TRBV20-1 and TRBJ1-1, with 7 bases matching TRBD1. The CDR3 runs to 11 residues. The V gene's germline CDR1 is DFQATT and CDR2 SNEGSKA (reference sequence). V gave up 6 bases and J gave up 10 bases; unmatched junction bases: 8. For the CDR3, the DNA is TGCAGTGCCCCAACAGGGGTTTCAGCTTTCTTT. It yields the protein CSAPTGVSAFF.

The chain is built from TRBV2 and TRBJ1-1; D unclear. The CDR3 extends over 11 amino acids. V lost 8 bases and J 0 bases, leaving 4 bases between the germline ends. Germline assignment: CDR1 SNHLY and CDR2 FYNNEI. The CDR3, as DNA: TGTGCCAGCCGGGTGAACACTGAAGCTTTCTTT. Residues: CASRVNTEAFF. Complete variable domain (other parts from reference TRBV2 and TRBJ1-1): EPEVTQTPSHQVTQMGQEVILRCVPISNHLYFYWYRQILGQKVEFLVSFYNNEISEKSEIFDDQFSVERPDGSNFTLKIRSTKLEDSAMYFCASRVNTEAFFGQGTRLTVV.

The rearrangement uses TRBV2 and TRBJ1-1; no clear D. Germline V gene data show CDR1 as SNHLY and CDR2 as FYNNEI. The CDR3 covers 15 residues. V was pared by 3 bases and J by 2 bases, with 13 bases between. CDR3: CASSDQANRNTEAFF. As DNA, the CDR3 is TGTGCCAGCAGTGACCAGGCAAACCGTAACACTGAAGCTTTCTTT.

Concerning this clone: The conserved final phenylalanine or tryptophan is absent from the CDR3, which likely points to a read error. It is unclear where the CDR3 begins or ends on the DNA, so no DNA is shown, and the CDR3 is as TCRdb lists it. CDR3 residues: CASSLGPLASGDFS. The chain couples TRBV5-6 to TRBJ2-7; the table's D gene call, TRBD2, was not cross checked with the DNA. Germline V lookup: CDR1 SGHDT, CDR2 YYEEEE. The CDR3 spans 14 amino acids, including both terminal residues.

The chain joins TRBV7-9 to TRBJ2-3; 10 positions match TRBD1. Germline CDR1 is SEHNR and CDR2 is FQNEAQ (reference sequence). This CDR3 region has 16 residues. The trim removed 5 bases at V and 6 bases at J, leaving 11 bases unmatched. CDR3 residues: CASSATGTGVYDTQYF. The CDR3 DNA reads as TGTGCCAGCAGCGCTACCGGGACAGGGGTCTACGATACGCAGTATTTT.

The CDR3 DNA sequence: TGCAGCGTTGAAGTACGGAGCGGGGAGACCCAGTACTTC. Protein product: CSVEVRSGETQYF. V gene TRBV29-1 combines with J gene TRBJ2-5; TRBD2 is a possible D gene (6 bases). The V gene lost 1 base and the J gene lost 5 bases, with 11 bases spanning the gap. From germline, CDR1 is SQVTM and CDR2 ANQGSEA. This CDR3 contains 13 residues.

The CDR3 DNA is TGTGCCAGCAGCTTAGGGACAGGGTACTCTGGGGCCAACGTCCTGACTTTC. It codes for CASSLGTGYSGANVLTF. This sequence joins TRBV7-2 and TRBJ2-6; 8 positions agree with TRBD1. The CDR3 loop spans 17 amino acids. The germline CDR1 and CDR2 sequences are SGHTA and FQGNSA. V lost 1 base to trimming and J lost 0 bases; unmatched junction nucleotides: 2.

The chain is built from TRBV14 and TRBJ1-3; TRBD1 matches 10 bases. Unmatched junction bases numbered 8, after V lost 3 bases and J lost 0 bases. The CDR3 totals 18 residues. Germline CDR1 and CDR2: SGHDN and FVKESK. CDR3 nucleotide sequence: TGTGCCAGCAGCCAGTTCCAGGACAGGGGGTACTCTGGAAACACCATATATTTT. The encoded protein is CASSQFQDRGYSGNTIYF.

The genes are TRBV4-2 and TRBJ1-3; 8 bases are a match to TRBD1. Germline V gene data show CDR1 as LGHNA and CDR2 as YNFKEQ. The CDR3 is made up of 15 amino acids. V lost 1 base to trimming and J lost 4 bases; unmatched junction nucleotides: 3. DNA of the CDR3: TGTGCCAGCAGCCAAGCAGGGGGCTTCGGAAACACCATATATTTT. It yields the protein CASSQAGGFGNTIYF.

The V and J genes are TRBV4-2 and TRBJ2-1; no clear D gene. CDR1 is LGHNA and CDR2 is YNFKEQ in the germline V gene. The V and J ends lost 4 bases and 7 bases respectively, with 8 bases between them. This CDR3 is 12 amino acids long. DNA for the CDR3: TGTGCCAGCAGCCCCCGTCAGAATGAGCAGTTCTTC. It translates to CASSPRQNEQFF.

This rearrangement joins TRBV7-2 to TRBJ1-2, with no clear D. Germline V CDR1 and CDR2: SGHTA, FQGNSA. This CDR3 has 14 residues. V was clipped by 4 bases and J by 4 bases, with 13 bases between them. CDR3 sequence reads: CASSSQISGYGYTF. The CDR3 DNA sequence: TGTGCCAGCAGCTCACAGATAAGTGGCTATGGCTACACCTTC.

This clone came up once. The gene calls are TRBV7-2 and TRBJ1-1, with TRBD1 as a possible D gene (6 bases). The CDR3 consists of 17 residues. Germline V gene data show CDR1 as SGHTA and CDR2 as FQGNSA. V shed 3 bases and J shed 1 base, with 18 bases lying between them. CDR3 bases: TGTGCCAGCAGCTTTAATTTATTCCAGGGGCAGAACACTGAAGCTTTCTTT. Amino acid sequence: CASSFNLFQGQNTEAFF.

The chain has TRBV6-5 and TRBJ1-1; D is perhaps TRBD1 (6 bases). This CDR3 contains 15 residues. Germline lookup yields CDR1 MNHEY and CDR2 SVGAGI. V lost 6 bases and J lost 4, with 18 bases in between. CDR3 amino acids: CASRGAGHPLTEAFF. As DNA, the CDR3 is TGTGCCAGCAGGGGGGCCGGACATCCTCTCACTGAAGCTTTCTTT.

This chain connects TRBV7-2 to TRBJ2-5, with TRBD2 identical over 12 bases. Trimming took 5 bases from V and 5 from J; bases not matched to a gene: 6. The CDR3 spans 15 residues. The germline gives CDR1 SGHTA, CDR2 FQGNSA. CDR3 nucleotides: TGTGCCAGCAGCATACTAGCGGGGGGAGGTGAGACCCAGTACTTC. Residues: CASSILAGGGETQYF.

The chain carries TRBV4-1 and TRBJ1-2; 11 nucleotides match TRBD1. The CDR3 sequence is 15 residues long. V lost 3 bases and J lost 8; bases outside the gene matches: 8. Germline assignment: CDR1 MGHRA and CDR2 YSYEKL. The CDR3: CASSQASGTGGGYTF. The CDR3 coding sequence is TGCGCCAGCAGCCAGGCCTCCGGGACAGGGGGAGGCTACACCTTC.

The chain links TRBV4-1 to TRBJ1-1, with D hard to call. CDR1 is MGHRA and CDR2 is YSYEKL in the germline V gene. Trimming took 3 bases from V and 5 from J, leaving 10 bases between them. This CDR3 comprises 13 residues. The DNA for the CDR3 is TGCGCCAGCAGCCAGGACGGGGAGACTGAAGCTTTCTTT. This translates into CASSQDGETEAFF.

V gene TRBV28 combines with J gene TRBJ1-5, with 7 bases identical to TRBD1. The ends lost 7 bases at V and 1 base at J; junction bases unmatched: 22. The CDR3 length is 20 residues. Germline loops: CDR1 MDHEN, CDR2 SYDVKM. CDR3 protein: CASIQGPQGGPVKSNQPQHF. In nucleotides, the CDR3 is TGTGCCAGCATCCAGGGGCCCCAGGGGGGACCAGTCAAAAGCAATCAGCCCCAGCATTTT.

The chain has TRBV15 and TRBJ1-2; possible D gene TRBD1, 5 bases. CDR3 length: 13 residues. Trimming stripped 0 bases from V and 5 bases from J, with 7 bases between. Germline CDR1 reads LNHNV; CDR2 reads YYDKDF (reference sequence). The CDR3 here is CATSREGQYGYTF. The CDR3 coding sequence is TGTGCCACCAGCAGAGAGGGGCAATATGGCTACACCTTC.

This chain's CDR3 is CASSLVLAGNEQFF. CDR3 bases: TGCGCCAGCAGCTTGGTGCTAGCTGGGAATGAGCAGTTCTTC. The J gene is TRBJ2-1, the V gene TRBV5-1; a weak D match, TRBD2 (5 bases). Looked up from germline, CDR1 is SGHRS and CDR2 is YFSETQ. V was trimmed by 0 bases and J by 7 bases, leaving 11 bases between them. The CDR3 extends over 14 amino acids.

The CDR3 nucleotides read TGCGCCAGCAGCCGGACAGGGGATAATTCACCCCTCCACTTT. Amino acids: CASSRTGDNSPLHF. The rearrangement uses TRBV5-1 and TRBJ1-6, with TRBD1 identical over 9 bases. Germline V gene data show CDR1 as SGHRS and CDR2 as YFSETQ. The J segment lost 5 bases and the V segment lost 4 bases, leaving 1 base of the junction unmatched. The CDR3 spans 14 residues.

The chain has TRBV13 and TRBJ1-1, with no clear D. From germline, CDR1 is PRHDT and CDR2 FYEKMQ (reference sequence). This CDR3 is 15 amino acids long. V was trimmed by 4 bases and J by 0 bases, leaving 12 bases between them. The CDR3 DNA reads as TGTGCCAGCAGCTCCACGGACGGGATGAACACTGAAGCTTTCTTT. Its protein product is CASSSTDGMNTEAFF.

There are a few counts of this clone. CDR3 in amino acids: CASSLRGGTNTEAFF. The CDR3 DNA reads as TGCGCCAGCAGCTTGCGAGGGGGCACGAACACTGAAGCTTTCTTT. The genes are TRBV5-1 and TRBJ1-1, with TRBD1 identical over 7 bases. V lost 1 base and J lost 1; bases outside the gene matches: 4. Germline CDR1 reads SGHRS; CDR2 reads YFSETQ. The CDR3 extends over 15 amino acids.

This chain connects TRBV30 to TRBJ2-2; D ambiguous. Germline values: CDR1 GTSNPN, CDR2 SVGIG (reference sequence). Deletions cut 5 bases from V and 6 bases from J, with 13 bases between. The CDR3 is made up of 13 amino acids. The CDR3 loop is CAWGVGVSGELFF. The CDR3 DNA reads as TGTGCCTGGGGAGTAGGTGTATCCGGGGAGCTGTTTTTT.

The chain employs TRBV7-9 and TRBJ2-3; a weak D match, TRBD2 (5 bases). Deletions cut 3 bases from V and 4 bases from J, with 11 bases between. The CDR3 totals 14 residues. CDR1 SEHNR and CDR2 FQNEAQ come from the germline V gene (reference sequence). The CDR3 DNA follows: TGTGCCAGCAGCTTTGGCGGGTTCCCAGATACGCAGTATTTT. This gives the protein CASSFGGFPDTQYF.

The rearrangement joins TRBV5-1 to TRBJ2-1; 10 nucleotides match TRBD2. CDR3 length: 17 amino acids. Unmatched junction bases numbered 9, after V lost 0 bases and J lost 6 bases. Germline V gives CDR1 SGHRS, CDR2 YFSETQ. The CDR3: CASSLARKSGRANEQFF. The CDR3 DNA reads as TGCGCCAGCAGCTTGGCGCGGAAGAGCGGGAGGGCCAATGAGCAGTTCTTC.

The chain joins TRBV5-4 to TRBJ2-5, with D perhaps TRBD2 (6 bases). Trimming cost V 4 bases and J 0 bases, with 10 bases left between them. There are 14 residues in the CDR3. From germline, CDR1 is SGHNT and CDR2 YYREEE (reference sequence). CDR3 protein: CASSARDYQETQYF. Written as DNA, the CDR3 is TGTGCCAGCAGCGCCCGGGACTACCAAGAGACCCAGTACTTC.

The rearrangement links TRBV5-1 to TRBJ2-5; the D is unclear. V lost 2 bases and J 1 base, leaving 12 bases between the germline ends. CDR3 length equals 15 residues. Germline values: CDR1 SGHRS, CDR2 YFSETQ. DNA of the CDR3: TGCGCCAGCAGCTTAGGCGGTCCCGTCCAAGAGACCCAGTACTTC. Its protein is CASSLGGPVQETQYF.